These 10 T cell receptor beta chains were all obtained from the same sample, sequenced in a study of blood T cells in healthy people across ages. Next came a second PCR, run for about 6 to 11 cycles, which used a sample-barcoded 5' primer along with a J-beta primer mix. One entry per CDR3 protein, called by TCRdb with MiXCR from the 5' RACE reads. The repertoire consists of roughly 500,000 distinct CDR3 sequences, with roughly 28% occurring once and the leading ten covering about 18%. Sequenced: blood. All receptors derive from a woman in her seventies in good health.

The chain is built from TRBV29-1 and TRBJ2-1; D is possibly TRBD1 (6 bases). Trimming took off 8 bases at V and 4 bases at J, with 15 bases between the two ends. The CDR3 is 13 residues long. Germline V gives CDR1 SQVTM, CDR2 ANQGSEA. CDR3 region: CSTRQAVYNEQFF. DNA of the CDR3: TGCAGCACAAGACAGGCGGTATACAATGAGCAGTTCTTC.

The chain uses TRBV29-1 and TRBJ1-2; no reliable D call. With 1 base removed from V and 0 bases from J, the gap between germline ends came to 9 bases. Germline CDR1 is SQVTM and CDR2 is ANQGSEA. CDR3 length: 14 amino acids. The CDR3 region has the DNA TGCAGCGTTGAAGGGGTTGGAGCTAACTATGGCTACACCTTC. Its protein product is CSVEGVGANYGYTF.

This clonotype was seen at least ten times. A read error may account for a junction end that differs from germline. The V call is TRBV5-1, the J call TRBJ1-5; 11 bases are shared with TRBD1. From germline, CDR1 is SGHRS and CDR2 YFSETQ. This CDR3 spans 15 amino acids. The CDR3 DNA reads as TGTGCCAGCAGTTTAGGACAGGGGGCTGGTCAGCCCCAGCATTTT. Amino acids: CASSLGQGAGQPQHF.

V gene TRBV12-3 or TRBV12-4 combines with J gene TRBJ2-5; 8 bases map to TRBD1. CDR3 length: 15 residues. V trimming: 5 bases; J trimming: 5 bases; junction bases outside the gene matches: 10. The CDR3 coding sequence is TGTGCCAGCAGTCCGCGGACAGGGATGGGGGAGACCCAGTACTTC. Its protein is CASSPRTGMGETQYF.

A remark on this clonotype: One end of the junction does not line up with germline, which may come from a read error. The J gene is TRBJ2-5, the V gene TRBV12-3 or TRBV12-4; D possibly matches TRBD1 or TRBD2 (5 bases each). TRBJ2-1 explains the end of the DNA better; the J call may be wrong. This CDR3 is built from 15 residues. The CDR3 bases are TGTGCCAGCAGTTATGGTGGTGGGGGTTACAGTGAGCAGTTCTTC. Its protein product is CASSYGGGGYSEQFF.

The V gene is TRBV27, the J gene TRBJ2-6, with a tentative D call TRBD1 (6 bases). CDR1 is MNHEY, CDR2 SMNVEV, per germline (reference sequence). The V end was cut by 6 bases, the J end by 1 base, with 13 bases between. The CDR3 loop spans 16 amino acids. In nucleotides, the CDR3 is TGTGCCAGCAGACCGACAGGCGCATCTGGGGCCAACGTCCTGACTTTC. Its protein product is CASRPTGASGANVLTF.

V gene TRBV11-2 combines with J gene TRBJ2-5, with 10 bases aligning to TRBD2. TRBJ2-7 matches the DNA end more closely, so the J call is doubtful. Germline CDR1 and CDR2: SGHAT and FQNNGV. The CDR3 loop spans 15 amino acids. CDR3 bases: TGTGCCAGCAGAAACGCCGGGACTAGCGTAATCGAGCAGTACTTC. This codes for CASRNAGTSVIEQYF.

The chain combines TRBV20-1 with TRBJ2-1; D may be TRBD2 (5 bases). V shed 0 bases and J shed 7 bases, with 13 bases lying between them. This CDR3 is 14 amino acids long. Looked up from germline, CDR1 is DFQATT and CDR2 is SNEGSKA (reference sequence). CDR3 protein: CSAREWRAANEQFF. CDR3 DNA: TGCAGTGCTAGAGAATGGCGAGCGGCAAATGAGCAGTTCTTC.

The CDR3, as DNA: TGTGCCAGCAGTTTTGACGGCAATGAGCAGTTCTTC. This gives the protein CASSFDGNEQFF. V and J are TRBV12-3 or TRBV12-4 and TRBJ2-1; no reliable D call. This CDR3 spans 12 amino acids. The V end was cut by 3 bases, the J end by 6 bases, with 6 bases between.

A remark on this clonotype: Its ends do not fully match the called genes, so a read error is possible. CDR3 DNA: TGTGCCAGCAGCTTTGAGCCAGCGGGAGTTAATTTT. The encoded protein is CASSFEPAGVNF. The genes are TRBV7-9 and TRBJ2-3, with 8 bases that match TRBD2. Germline lookup yields CDR1 SEHNR and CDR2 FQNEAQ (reference sequence). The CDR3 totals 12 residues.